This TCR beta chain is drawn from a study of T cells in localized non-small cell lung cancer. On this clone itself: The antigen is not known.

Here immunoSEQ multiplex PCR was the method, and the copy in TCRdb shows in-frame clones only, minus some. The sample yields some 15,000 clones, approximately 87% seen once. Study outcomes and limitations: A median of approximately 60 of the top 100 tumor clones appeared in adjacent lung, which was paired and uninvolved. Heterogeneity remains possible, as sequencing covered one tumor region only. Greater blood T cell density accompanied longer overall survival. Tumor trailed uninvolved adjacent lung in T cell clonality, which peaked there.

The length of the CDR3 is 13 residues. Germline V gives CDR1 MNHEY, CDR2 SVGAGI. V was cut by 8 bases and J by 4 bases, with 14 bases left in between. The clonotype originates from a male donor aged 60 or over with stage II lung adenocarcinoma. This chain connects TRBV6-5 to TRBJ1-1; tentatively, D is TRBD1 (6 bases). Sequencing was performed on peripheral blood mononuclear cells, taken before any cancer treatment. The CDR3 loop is CASRRGGSTEAFF. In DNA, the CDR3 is TGTGCCAGCCGAAGGGGGGGTAGCACTGAAGCTTTCTTT.